This T cell receptor beta chain stems from a study of T-cell reconstitution after alpha-beta-depleted transplantation in children. The CDR3 contains 13 residues. Germline CDR1 LNHNV, CDR2 YYDKDF (reference sequence). V shed 3 bases and J shed 4 bases, with 7 bases lying between them. During its preparation, the TCRbeta library received unique molecular identifiers. TCRdb re-called the PCR reads with MiXCR, one entry per CDR3 protein. The sample shows under 350,000 distinct CDR3 sequences, over 8% of them seen only once. This material consisted of PBMCs from the stem cell graft donor, taken from the stem cell graft. This sequence was found in a human donor who donated a stem cell graft to a child with SCID. The chain combines TRBV15 with TRBJ1-5; D not resolved. This chain's CDR3 is CATSRTINQPQHF. CDR3 nucleotide sequence: TGTGCCACCAGCAGGACTATAAATCAGCCCCAGCATTTT.